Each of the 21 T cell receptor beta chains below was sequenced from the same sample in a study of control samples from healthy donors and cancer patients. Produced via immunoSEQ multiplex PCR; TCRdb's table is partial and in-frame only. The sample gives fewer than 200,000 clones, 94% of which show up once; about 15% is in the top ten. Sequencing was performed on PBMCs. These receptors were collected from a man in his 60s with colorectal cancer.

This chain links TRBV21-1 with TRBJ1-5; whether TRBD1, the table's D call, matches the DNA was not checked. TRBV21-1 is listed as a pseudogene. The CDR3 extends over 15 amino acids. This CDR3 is CASSARTGGDGPQHF. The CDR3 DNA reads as TGTGCCAGCAGCGCACGGACAGGGGGCGATGGGCCCCAGCATTTT.

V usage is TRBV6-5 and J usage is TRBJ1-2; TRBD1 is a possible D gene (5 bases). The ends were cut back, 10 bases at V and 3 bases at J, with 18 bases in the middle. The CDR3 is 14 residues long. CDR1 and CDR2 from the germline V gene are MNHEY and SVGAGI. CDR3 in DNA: TGTGCCACCCGCACTCCGGGGGTGCACTATGGCTACACCTTC. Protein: CATRTPGVHYGYTF.

The CDR3 sequence: CASSIEKGDDSPLHF. The CDR3 DNA is TGTGCCAGTAGTATAGAAAAGGGGGACGATTCACCCCTCCACTTT. The rearrangement links TRBV19 to TRBJ1-6; maybe TRBD1 (6 bases). V was pared by 0 bases and J by 8 bases, with 11 bases between. Germline loops: CDR1 LNHDA, CDR2 SQIVND (reference sequence). The CDR3 is 15 residues long.

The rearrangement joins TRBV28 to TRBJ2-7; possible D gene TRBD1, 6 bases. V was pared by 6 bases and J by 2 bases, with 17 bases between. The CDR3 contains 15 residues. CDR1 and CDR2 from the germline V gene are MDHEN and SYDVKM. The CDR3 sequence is CASRTPGGAPYEQYF. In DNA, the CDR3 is TGTGCCAGCAGAACCCCTGGGGGCGCCCCCTACGAGCAGTACTTC.

The CDR3 DNA is TGTGCCAGCTCACCGGGACAGGGATCGGATAATTCACCCCTCCACTTT. It yields the protein CASSPGQGSDNSPLHF. The V gene is TRBV18, the J gene TRBJ1-6; TRBD1 matches 9 bases. The CDR3 runs 16 residues. V lost 3 bases, J lost 5 bases, and 5 bases stayed unmatched. Per germline, CDR1 KGHSH and CDR2 LQKENI.

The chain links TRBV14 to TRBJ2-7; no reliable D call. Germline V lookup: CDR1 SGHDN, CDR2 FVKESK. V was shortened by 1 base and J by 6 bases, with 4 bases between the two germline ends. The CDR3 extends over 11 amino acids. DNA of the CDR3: TGTGCCAGCAGCCAAGCCGCCGAGCAGTACTTC. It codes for CASSQAAEQYF.

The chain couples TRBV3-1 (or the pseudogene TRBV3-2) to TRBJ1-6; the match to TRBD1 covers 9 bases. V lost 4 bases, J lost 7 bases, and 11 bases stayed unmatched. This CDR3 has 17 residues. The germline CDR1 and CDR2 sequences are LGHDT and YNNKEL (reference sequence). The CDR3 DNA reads TGTGCCAGCAGCCCGAGCGGGACAGGGCTAGGAAATTCACCCCTCCACTTT. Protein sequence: CASSPSGTGLGNSPLHF.

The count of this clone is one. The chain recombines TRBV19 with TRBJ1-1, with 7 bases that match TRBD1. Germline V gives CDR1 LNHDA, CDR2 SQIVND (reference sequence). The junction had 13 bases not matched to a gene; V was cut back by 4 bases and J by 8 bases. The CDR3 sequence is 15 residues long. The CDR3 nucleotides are TGTGCCAGTAGTAAATTCAGGGGACAGAACGACGAAGCTTTCTTT. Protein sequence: CASSKFRGQNDEAFF.

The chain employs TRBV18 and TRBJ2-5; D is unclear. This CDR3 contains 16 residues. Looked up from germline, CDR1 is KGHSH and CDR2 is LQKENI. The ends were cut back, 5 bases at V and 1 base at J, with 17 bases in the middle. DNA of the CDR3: TGTGCCAGCTCAGAACTACCAAGGAAAGGCCAAGAGACCCAGTACTTC. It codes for CASSELPRKGQETQYF.

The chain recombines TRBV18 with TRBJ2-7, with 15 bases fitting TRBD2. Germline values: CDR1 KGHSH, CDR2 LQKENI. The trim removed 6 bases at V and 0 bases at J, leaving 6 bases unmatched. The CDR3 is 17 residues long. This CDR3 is CASSKGLAGGSSYEQYF. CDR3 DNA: TGTGCCAGCTCGAAGGGACTAGCGGGGGGAAGCTCCTACGAGCAGTACTTC. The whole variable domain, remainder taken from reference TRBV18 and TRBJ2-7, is NAGVMQNPRHLVRRRGQEARLRCSPMKGHSHVYWYRQLPEEGLKFMVYLQKENIIDESGMPKERFSAEFPKEGPSILRIQQVVRGDSAAYFCASSKGLAGGSSYEQYFGPGTRLTVT.

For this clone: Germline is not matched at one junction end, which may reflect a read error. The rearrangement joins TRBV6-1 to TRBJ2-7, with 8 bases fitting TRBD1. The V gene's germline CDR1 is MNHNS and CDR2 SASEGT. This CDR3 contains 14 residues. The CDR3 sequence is CASSKAGGTYEQYF. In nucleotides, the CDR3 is TGTGCCAGCAGTAAAGCAGGGGGCACCTACGAGCAGTACTTC.

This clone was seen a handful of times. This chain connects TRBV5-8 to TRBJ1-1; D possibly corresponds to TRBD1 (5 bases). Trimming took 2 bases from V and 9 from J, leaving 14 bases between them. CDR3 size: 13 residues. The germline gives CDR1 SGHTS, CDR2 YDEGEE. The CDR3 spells CASSLGRAQKAFF. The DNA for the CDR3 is TGTGCCAGCAGCTTAGGCAGGGCGCAGAAAGCTTTCTTT. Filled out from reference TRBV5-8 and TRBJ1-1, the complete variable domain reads EAGVTQSPTHLIKTRGQQATLRCSPISGHTSVYWYQQALGLGLQFLLWYDEGEERNRGNFPPRFSGRQFPNYSSELNVNALELEDSALYLCASSLGRAQKAFFGQGTRLTVV.

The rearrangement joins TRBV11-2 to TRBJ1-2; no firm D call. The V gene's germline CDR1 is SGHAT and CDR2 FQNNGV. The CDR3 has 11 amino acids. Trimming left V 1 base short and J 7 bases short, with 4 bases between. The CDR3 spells CASSLGGGYTF. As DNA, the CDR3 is TGTGCCAGCAGCTTAGGAGGTGGCTACACCTTC.

The CDR3 spells CASSPFRDTQYF. The CDR3 coding sequence is TGTGCCAGCAGCCCGTTCAGAGATACGCAGTATTTT. The genes are TRBV5-8 and TRBJ2-3; D is uncertain. CDR1 and CDR2 from the germline V gene are SGHTS and YDEGEE. V gave up 4 bases and J gave up 5 bases, with 8 bases separating them. This CDR3 region has 12 residues.

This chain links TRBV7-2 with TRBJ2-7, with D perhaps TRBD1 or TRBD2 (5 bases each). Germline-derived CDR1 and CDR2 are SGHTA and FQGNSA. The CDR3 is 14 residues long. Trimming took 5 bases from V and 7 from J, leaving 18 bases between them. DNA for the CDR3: TGTGCCAGCAGCCGCGGACGGGGCCTCCGGGAGCAGTACTTC. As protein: CASSRGRGLREQYF. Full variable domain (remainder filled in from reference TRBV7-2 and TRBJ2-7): GAGVSQSPSNKVTEKGKDVELRCDPISGHTALYWYRQSLGQGLEFLIYFQGNSAPDKSGLPSDRFSAERTGGSVSTLTIQRTQQEDSAVYLCASSRGRGLREQYFGPGTRLTVT.

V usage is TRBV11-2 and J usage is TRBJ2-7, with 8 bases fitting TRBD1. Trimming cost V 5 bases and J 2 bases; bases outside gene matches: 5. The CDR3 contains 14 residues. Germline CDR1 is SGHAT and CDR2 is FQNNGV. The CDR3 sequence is CASSLRTGTYEQYF. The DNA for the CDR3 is TGTGCCAGCAGCCTGAGGACAGGGACCTACGAGCAGTACTTC.

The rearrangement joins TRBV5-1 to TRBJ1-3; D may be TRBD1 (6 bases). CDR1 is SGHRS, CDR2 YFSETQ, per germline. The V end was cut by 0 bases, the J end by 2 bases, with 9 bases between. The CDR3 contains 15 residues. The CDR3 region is CASSLEGGTGNTIYF. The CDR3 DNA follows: TGCGCCAGCAGCTTGGAGGGGGGTACTGGAAACACCATATATTTT.

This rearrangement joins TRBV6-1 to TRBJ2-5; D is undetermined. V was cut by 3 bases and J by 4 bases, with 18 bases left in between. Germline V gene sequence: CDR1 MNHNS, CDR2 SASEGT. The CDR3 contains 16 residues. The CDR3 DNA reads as TGTGCCAGCAGTGAGCTATATTCCGGCGACCCAGAGACCCAGTACTTC. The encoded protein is CASSELYSGDPETQYF.

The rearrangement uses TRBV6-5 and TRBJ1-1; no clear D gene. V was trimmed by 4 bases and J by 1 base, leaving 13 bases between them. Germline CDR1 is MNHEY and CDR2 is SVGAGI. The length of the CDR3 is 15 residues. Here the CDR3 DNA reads TGTGCCAGCAGTTTCTCCTCGGAGGGGAACACTGAAGCTTTCTTT. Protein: CASSFSSEGNTEAFF.

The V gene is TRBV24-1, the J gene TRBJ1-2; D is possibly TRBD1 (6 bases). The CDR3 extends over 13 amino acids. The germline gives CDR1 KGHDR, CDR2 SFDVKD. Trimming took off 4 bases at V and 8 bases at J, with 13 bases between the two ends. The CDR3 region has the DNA TGTGCCACCAGTGACTTCCGGGACACCGGCTACACCTTC. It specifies CATSDFRDTGYTF.

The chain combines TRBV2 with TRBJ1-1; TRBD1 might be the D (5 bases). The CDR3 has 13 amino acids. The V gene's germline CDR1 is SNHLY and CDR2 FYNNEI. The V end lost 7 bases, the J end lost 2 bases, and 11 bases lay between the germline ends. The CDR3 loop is CASNIGVNTEAFF. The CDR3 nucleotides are TGTGCCAGCAACATAGGGGTAAACACTGAAGCTTTCTTT.